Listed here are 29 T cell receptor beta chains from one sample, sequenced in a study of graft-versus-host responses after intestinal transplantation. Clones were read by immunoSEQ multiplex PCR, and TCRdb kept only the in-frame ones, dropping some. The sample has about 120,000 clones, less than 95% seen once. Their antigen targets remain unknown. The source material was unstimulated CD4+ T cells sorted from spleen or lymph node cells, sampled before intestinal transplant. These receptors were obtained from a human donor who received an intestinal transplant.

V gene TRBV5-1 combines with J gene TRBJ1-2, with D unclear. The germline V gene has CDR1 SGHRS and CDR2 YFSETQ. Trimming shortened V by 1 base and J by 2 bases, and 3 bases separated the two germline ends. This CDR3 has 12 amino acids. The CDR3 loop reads CASSLSNYGYTF. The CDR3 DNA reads TGCGCCAGCAGCTTGAGCAACTATGGCTACACCTTC.

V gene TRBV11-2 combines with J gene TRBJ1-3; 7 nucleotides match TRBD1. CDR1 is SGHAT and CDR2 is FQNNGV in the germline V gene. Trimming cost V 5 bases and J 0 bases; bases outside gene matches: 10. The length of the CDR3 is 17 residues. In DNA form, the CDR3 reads TGTGCCAGCAGCCTCCGGGACAGCTTGAACTCTGGAAACACCATATATTTT. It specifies CASSLRDSLNSGNTIYF.

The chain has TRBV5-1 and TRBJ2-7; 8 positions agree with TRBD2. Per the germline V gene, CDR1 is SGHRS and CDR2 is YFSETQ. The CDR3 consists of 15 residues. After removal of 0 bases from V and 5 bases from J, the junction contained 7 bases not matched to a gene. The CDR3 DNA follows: TGCGCCAGCAGCTTGGGTCAGCGGGAGAGCGACGAGCAGTACTTC. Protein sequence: CASSLGQRESDEQYF.

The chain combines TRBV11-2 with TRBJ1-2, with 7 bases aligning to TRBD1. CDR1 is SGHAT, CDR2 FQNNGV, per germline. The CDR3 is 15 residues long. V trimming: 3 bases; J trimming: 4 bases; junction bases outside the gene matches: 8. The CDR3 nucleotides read TGTGCCAGCAGCTTTAAAGGACAGGAGGTCTATGGCTACACCTTC. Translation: CASSFKGQEVYGYTF.

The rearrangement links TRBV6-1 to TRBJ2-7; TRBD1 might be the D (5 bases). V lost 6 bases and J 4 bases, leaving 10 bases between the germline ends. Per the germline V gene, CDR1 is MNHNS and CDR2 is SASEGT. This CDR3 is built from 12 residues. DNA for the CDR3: TGTGCCAGCAGGGACAACCTTTACGAGCAGTACTTC. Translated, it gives CASRDNLYEQYF.

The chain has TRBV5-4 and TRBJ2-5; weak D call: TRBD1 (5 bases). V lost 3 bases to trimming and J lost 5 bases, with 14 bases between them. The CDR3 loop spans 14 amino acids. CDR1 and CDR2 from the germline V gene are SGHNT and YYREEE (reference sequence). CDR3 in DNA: TGTGCCAGCAGCTCGGGCAGGGTGGGCGAGACCCAGTACTTC. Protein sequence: CASSSGRVGETQYF.

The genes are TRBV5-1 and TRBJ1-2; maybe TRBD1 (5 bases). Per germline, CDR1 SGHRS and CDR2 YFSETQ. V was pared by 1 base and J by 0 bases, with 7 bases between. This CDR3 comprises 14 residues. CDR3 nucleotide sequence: TGCGCCAGCAGCTTGCAGGGCTCTAACTATGGCTACACCTTC. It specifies CASSLQGSNYGYTF.

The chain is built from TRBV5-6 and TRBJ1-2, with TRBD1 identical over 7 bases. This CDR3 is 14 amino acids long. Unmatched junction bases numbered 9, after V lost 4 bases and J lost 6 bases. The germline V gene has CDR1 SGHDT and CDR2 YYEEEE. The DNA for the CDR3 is TGTGCCAGCAGCCTCGGGACAGCCATAGATGGCTACACCTTC. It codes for CASSLGTAIDGYTF.

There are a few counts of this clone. The DNA for the CDR3 is TGCAGCGTCTCCGACGGAGATCAGCCCCAGCATTTT. Translating gives CSVSDGDQPQHF. The chain employs TRBV29-1 and TRBJ1-5, with D uncertain. CDR1 is SQVTM, CDR2 ANQGSEA, per germline. The CDR3 runs to 12 residues. V was trimmed by 6 bases and J by 5 bases, leaving 11 bases between them.

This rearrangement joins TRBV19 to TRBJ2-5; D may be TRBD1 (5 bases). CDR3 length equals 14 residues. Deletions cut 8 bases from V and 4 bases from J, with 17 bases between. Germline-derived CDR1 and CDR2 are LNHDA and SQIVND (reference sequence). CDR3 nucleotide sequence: TGTGCCAGTGGGGCAGGGTTGTCCCGAGAGACCCAGTACTTC. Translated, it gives CASGAGLSRETQYF.

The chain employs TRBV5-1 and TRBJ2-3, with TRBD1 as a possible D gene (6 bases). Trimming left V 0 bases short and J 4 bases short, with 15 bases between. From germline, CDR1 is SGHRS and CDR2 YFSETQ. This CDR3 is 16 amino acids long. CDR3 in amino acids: CASSLVGTLGADTQYF. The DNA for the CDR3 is TGCGCCAGCAGCTTGGTCGGGACACTGGGGGCAGATACGCAGTATTTT.

DNA of the CDR3: TGTGCCAGCAGCGCGAACACAGTTGAAGCTTTCTTT. It encodes CASSANTVEAFF. This chain links TRBV5-5 with TRBJ1-1, with unresolved D. This CDR3 region has 12 residues. V gave up 4 bases and J gave up 7 bases, with 11 bases separating them. Germline assignment: CDR1 SGHKS and CDR2 YYEKEE (reference sequence).

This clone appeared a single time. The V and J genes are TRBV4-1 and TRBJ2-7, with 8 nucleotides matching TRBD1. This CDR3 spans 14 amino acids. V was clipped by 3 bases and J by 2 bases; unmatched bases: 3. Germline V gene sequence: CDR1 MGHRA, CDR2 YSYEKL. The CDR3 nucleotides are TGCGCCAGCAGCCACCCGGACAGGGCCTACGAGCAGTACTTC. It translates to CASSHPDRAYEQYF.

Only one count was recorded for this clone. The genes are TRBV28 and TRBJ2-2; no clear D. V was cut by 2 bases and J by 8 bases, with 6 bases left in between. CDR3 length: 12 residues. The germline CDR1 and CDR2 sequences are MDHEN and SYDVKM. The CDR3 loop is CASSLLAGELFF. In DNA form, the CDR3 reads TGTGCCAGCAGTTTACTGGCAGGGGAGCTGTTTTTT.

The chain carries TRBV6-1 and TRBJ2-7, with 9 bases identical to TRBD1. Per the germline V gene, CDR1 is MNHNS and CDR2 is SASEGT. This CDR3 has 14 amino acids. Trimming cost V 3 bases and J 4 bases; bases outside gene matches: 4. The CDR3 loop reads CASSDRDRAYEQYF. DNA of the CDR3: TGTGCCAGCAGTGACCGGGACAGGGCTTACGAGCAGTACTTC.

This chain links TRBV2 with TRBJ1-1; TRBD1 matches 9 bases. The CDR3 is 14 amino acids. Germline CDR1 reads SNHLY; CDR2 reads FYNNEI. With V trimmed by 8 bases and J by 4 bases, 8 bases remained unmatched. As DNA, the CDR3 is TGTGCCAGCCGGGTTAGGGACAGGGCCACTGAAGCTTTCTTT. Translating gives CASRVRDRATEAFF.

The DNA of the CDR3 is TGTGCCAGCTCGGACCTCTCGGGACAGGCGGCAATTCAGTACTTC. Translated: CASSDLSGQAAIQYF. The chain links TRBV18 to TRBJ2-4; 8 bases align to TRBD1. The trim removed 6 bases at V and 10 bases at J, leaving 14 bases unmatched. The CDR3 has 15 residues. The germline CDR1 and CDR2 sequences are KGHSH and LQKENI.

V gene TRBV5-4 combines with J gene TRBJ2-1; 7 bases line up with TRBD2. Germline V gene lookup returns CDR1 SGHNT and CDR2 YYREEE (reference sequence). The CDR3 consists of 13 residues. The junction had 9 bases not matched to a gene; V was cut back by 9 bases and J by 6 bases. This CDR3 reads CATILATGNEQFF. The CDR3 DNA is TGTGCCACCATACTAGCGACGGGCAATGAGCAGTTCTTC.

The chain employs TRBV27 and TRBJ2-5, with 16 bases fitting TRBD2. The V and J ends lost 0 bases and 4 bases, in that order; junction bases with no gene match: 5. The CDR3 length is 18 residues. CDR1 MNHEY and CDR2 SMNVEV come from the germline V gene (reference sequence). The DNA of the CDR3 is TGTGCCAGCAGTTTATCAAGGGGACTAGCGGGAGGGCGAGAGACCCAGTACTTC. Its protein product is CASSLSRGLAGGRETQYF.

CDR3 protein: CASSVEGGFQPQHF. DNA of the CDR3: TGTGCCAGCAGCGTAGAAGGGGGATTTCAGCCCCAGCATTTT. The chain joins TRBV9 to TRBJ1-5; the D gene is possibly TRBD1 (6 bases). Germline assignment: CDR1 SGDLS and CDR2 YYNGEE. The CDR3 is 14 residues long. V was shortened by 0 bases and J by 6 bases, with 10 bases between the two germline ends.

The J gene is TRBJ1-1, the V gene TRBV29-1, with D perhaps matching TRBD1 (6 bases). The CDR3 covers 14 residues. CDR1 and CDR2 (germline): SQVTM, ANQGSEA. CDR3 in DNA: TGCAGTGCGTTCTCAGGACAGCGACTGGCTGAAGCTTTCTTT. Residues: CSAFSGQRLAEAFF.

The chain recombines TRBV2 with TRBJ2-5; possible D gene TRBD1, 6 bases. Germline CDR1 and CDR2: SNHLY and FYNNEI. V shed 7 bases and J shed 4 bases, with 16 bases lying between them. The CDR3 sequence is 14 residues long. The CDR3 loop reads CASISSFRGETQYF. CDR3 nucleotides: TGTGCCAGCATTTCTTCCTTCAGGGGAGAGACCCAGTACTTC.

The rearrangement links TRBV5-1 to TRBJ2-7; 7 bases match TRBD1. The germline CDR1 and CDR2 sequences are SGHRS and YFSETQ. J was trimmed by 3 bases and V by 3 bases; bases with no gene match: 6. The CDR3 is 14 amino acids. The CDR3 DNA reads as TGCGCCAGCAGCTATTCGGGACAGCTCTACGAGCAGTACTTC. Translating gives CASSYSGQLYEQYF.

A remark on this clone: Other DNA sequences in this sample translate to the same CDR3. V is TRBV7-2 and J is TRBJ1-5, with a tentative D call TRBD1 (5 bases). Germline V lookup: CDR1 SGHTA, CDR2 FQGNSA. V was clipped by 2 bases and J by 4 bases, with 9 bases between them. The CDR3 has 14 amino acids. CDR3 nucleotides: TGTGCCAGCAGCTTAAGGGGAGGGAATCAGCCCCAGCATTTT. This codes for CASSLRGGNQPQHF. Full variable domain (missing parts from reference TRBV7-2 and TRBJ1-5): GAGVSQSPSNKVTEKGKDVELRCDPISGHTALYWYRQSLGQGLEFLIYFQGNSAPDKSGLPSDRFSAERTGGSVSTLTIQRTQQEDSAVYLCASSLRGGNQPQHFGDGTRLSIL.

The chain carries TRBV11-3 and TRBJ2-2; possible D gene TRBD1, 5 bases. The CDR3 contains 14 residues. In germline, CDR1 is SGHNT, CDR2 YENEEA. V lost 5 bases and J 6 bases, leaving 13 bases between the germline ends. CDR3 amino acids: CASSPRALSGELFF. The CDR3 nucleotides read TGTGCCAGCAGCCCCAGGGCCCTCTCCGGGGAGCTGTTTTTT.

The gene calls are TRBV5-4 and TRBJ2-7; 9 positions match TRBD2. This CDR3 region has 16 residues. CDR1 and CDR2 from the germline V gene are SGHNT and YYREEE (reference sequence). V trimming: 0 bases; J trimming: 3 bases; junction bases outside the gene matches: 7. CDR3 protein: CASSLGVLAGVYEQYF. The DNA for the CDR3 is TGTGCCAGCAGCTTGGGTGTATTAGCGGGGGTCTACGAGCAGTACTTC.

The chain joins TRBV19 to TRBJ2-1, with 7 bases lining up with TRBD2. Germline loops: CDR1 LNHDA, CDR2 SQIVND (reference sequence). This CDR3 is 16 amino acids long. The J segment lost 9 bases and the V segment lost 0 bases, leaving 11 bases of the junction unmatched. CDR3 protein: CASSIDYEGGTVEQFF. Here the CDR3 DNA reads TGTGCCAGTAGTATAGATTACGAGGGAGGGACCGTTGAGCAGTTCTTC.

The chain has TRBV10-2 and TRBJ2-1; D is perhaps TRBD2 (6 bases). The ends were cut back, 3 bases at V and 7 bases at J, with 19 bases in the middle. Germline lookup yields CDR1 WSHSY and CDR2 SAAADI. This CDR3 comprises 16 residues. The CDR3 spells CASSDGRLGARNEQFF. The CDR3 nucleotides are TGCGCCAGCAGTGATGGAAGACTAGGGGCCCGGAATGAGCAGTTCTTC.

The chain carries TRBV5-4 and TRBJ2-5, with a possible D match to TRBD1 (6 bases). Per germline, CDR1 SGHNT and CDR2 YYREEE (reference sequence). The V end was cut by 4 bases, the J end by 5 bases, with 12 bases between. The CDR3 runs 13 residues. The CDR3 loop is CASSPRGIETQYF. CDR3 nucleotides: TGTGCCAGCAGCCCAAGGGGGATTGAGACCCAGTACTTC.